The 25 T cell receptor beta chains given below trace back to one sample, sequenced in a study of neurological immune-mediated disorders. TCRdb called the 5' RACE reads again in MiXCR, with one record for every CDR3 protein. Among 55,000 to 80,000 distinct CDR3 sequences, less than 6% were seen once, and the ten largest hold less than 3.5%. Sequenced sample: PBMCs. The receptor set was obtained from a woman aged 45-65 years with multiple sclerosis.

There are a few counts of this clonotype. J is TRBJ1-1 and V is TRBV6-6, with D unclear. CDR1 is MNHNY, CDR2 SVGAGI, per germline (reference sequence). The V end was cut by 0 bases, the J end by 6 bases, with 8 bases between. The CDR3 is made up of 13 amino acids. DNA for the CDR3: TGTGCCAGCAGTTACTCAAAGGGATCTGAAGCTTTCTTT. Translation: CASSYSKGSEAFF.

This clonotype showed up many times. The V and J genes are TRBV12-3 or TRBV12-4 and TRBJ2-3; D ambiguous. Deletions cut 3 bases from V and 8 bases from J, with 12 bases between. There are 13 residues in the CDR3. The CDR3 is CASSFKAAGTQYF. In DNA, the CDR3 is TGTGCCAGCAGTTTCAAGGCCGCAGGTACGCAGTATTTT.

This clonotype was observed at least ten times. This sequence joins TRBV25-1 and TRBJ2-5; D is unresolved. V was pared by 1 base and J by 1 base, with 7 bases between. Germline V gene sequence: CDR1 MGHDK, CDR2 SYGVNS. The CDR3 contains 14 residues. The DNA of the CDR3 is TGTGCCAGCAGTGAATTAGGTGTCCAAGAGACCCAGTACTTC. Its protein is CASSELGVQETQYF.

About this clonotype itself: The junction and the germline gene differ at one end; a read error may be behind it. V gene TRBV6-5 combines with J gene TRBJ1-5; unclear D gene. CDR3 length equals 17 residues. Germline CDR1 MNHEY, CDR2 SVGAGI. The CDR3 loop reads CASSFPVRRLSNQPQNF. CDR3 nucleotide sequence: TGTGCCAGCAGTTTCCCGGTTCGGAGGCTTAGCAATCAGCCCCAGAATTTT.

V is TRBV9 and J is TRBJ2-1; TRBD2 aligns across 7 bases. Trimming at V came to 3 bases and at J to 7 bases, leaving 10 bases not matched to a gene. CDR1 and CDR2 from the germline V gene are SGDLS and YYNGEE. This CDR3 spans 15 amino acids. The CDR3 spells CASSDQPGLPNEQFF. CDR3 in DNA: TGTGCCAGCAGCGACCAACCGGGACTACCGAATGAGCAGTTCTTC.

The table lists this clonotype with a few counts. The rearrangement links TRBV4-3 to TRBJ2-7; D might be TRBD2 (7 bases). The V and J ends lost 0 bases and 8 bases respectively, with 20 bases between them. This CDR3 comprises 16 residues. The V gene's germline CDR1 is LGHNA and CDR2 YSLEER. The CDR3 region has the DNA TGCGCCAGCAGCCAAGATTGGGCGGGGGCCACCGGGAAGCAGTACTTC. Translating gives CASSQDWAGATGKQYF.

This clonotype was counted ten times or more. The rearrangement joins TRBV7-6 to TRBJ1-2; D might be TRBD1 (6 bases). Looked up from germline, CDR1 is SGHVS and CDR2 is FNYEAQ. V lost 4 bases, J lost 6 bases, and 21 bases lay in between. The CDR3 contains 16 residues. CDR3 in DNA: TGTGCCAGCAGCTCCACGGGGAACAGGGATTCCCATGGCTACACCTTC. Amino acids: CASSSTGNRDSHGYTF.

In this sample, this clonotype turned up many times. The V and J genes are TRBV11-1 and TRBJ2-5; maybe TRBD2 (5 bases). The germline CDR1 and CDR2 sequences are SGHAT and FQDESV (reference sequence). The V end lost 1 base, the J end lost 3 bases, and 12 bases lay between the germline ends. The CDR3 is made up of 15 amino acids. This CDR3 is CASSLGPAGEETQYF. The CDR3 nucleotides read TGTGCCAGCAGCTTAGGACCGGCGGGTGAAGAGACCCAGTACTTC.

This clonotype showed up many times. V is TRBV11-2 and J is TRBJ2-1, with 9 bases matching TRBD2. The germline V gene encodes CDR1 SGHAT and CDR2 FQNNGV. J was trimmed by 4 bases and V by 5 bases; bases with no gene match: 9. CDR3 size: 16 residues. The chain's CDR3 is CASSPGGSGGYNEQFF. The CDR3 DNA follows: TGTGCCAGCAGCCCCGGTGGTAGCGGGGGTTACAATGAGCAGTTCTTC.

This clonotype has ten or more counts. The rearrangement joins TRBV4-3 to TRBJ2-1; D unclear. This CDR3 is 14 amino acids long. Germline CDR1 and CDR2: LGHNA and YSLEER. V shed 0 bases and J shed 3 bases, with 6 bases lying between them. CDR3: CASSQDTGYNEQFF. Written as DNA, the CDR3 is TGCGCCAGCAGCCAAGATACGGGCTACAATGAGCAGTTCTTC.

As for this clonotype: The conserved final phenylalanine or tryptophan is absent from the CDR3, which likely points to a read error. In nucleotides, the CDR3 is TGTGCCAGCAGTTACCAATTAGCACAGGGTAGTTGGGCCAACGTCCTGACTATC. Amino acids: CASSYQLAQGSWANVLTI. This chain connects TRBV6-2 or TRBV6-3 to TRBJ2-6; D perhaps matches TRBD1 (6 bases). The CDR3 length is 18 residues. V was clipped by 2 bases and J by 5 bases, with 19 bases between them. Germline CDR1 is MNHEY and CDR2 is SVGEGT.

This clonotype was counted at least ten times. This sequence joins TRBV6-6 and TRBJ1-1; D call uncertain. Germline loops: CDR1 MNHNY, CDR2 SVGAGI (reference sequence). The CDR3 has 13 residues. Trimming stripped 6 bases from V and 5 bases from J, with 13 bases between. The chain's CDR3 is CASSPGPVTEAFF. The DNA for the CDR3 is TGTGCCAGCAGCCCCGGTCCGGTGACTGAAGCTTTCTTT.

This clonotype was seen repeatedly, ten times or more. This chain links TRBV6-2 or TRBV6-3 with TRBJ2-1; D unresolved. Germline V gene lookup returns CDR1 MNHEY and CDR2 SVGEGT. V was pared by 5 bases and J by 3 bases, with 14 bases between. This CDR3 has 15 amino acids. The CDR3 here is CASSPDGRVYNEQFF. The DNA of the CDR3 is TGTGCCAGCAGTCCGGACGGACGGGTCTACAATGAGCAGTTCTTC.

This clonotype was detected ten times or more. The V call is TRBV4-2, the J call TRBJ2-1, with 9 bases fitting TRBD2. With 3 bases clipped from V and 8 bases from J, the junction kept 2 bases outside the gene matches. This CDR3 region has 13 residues. Germline CDR1 reads LGHNA; CDR2 reads YNFKEQ. The DNA of the CDR3 is TGTGCCAGCAGCCAGGGACTAGCCTATGAGCAGTTCTTC. Protein: CASSQGLAYEQFF.

This clonotype showed up many times. The chain is built from TRBV2 and TRBJ2-3; D is possibly TRBD2 (5 bases). The CDR3 spans 12 residues. Germline V gene lookup returns CDR1 SNHLY and CDR2 FYNNEI. V lost 9 bases to trimming and J lost 3 bases, with 10 bases between them. This chain's CDR3 is CASLGVTDTQYF. The CDR3 DNA follows: TGTGCCAGTCTCGGGGTAACAGATACGCAGTATTTT.

There are many counts of this clonotype. The chain employs TRBV3-1 and TRBJ1-2, with unresolved D. From germline, CDR1 is LGHDT and CDR2 YNNKEL (reference sequence). Trimming pared 5 bases from V and 0 bases from J, leaving 16 bases between. The CDR3 has 16 amino acids. As DNA, the CDR3 is TGTGCCAGCAGCTCGCAGTACCGAGGATCTAACTATGGCTACACCTTC. Translation: CASSSQYRGSNYGYTF.

There are many counts of this clonotype. This chain uses TRBV5-1 with TRBJ2-6, with D uncertain. This CDR3 comprises 14 residues. Trimming cost V 2 bases and J 1 base, with 4 bases left between them. Per germline, CDR1 SGHRS and CDR2 YFSETQ. The chain's CDR3 is CASSFGSGANVLTF. CDR3 bases: TGCGCCAGCAGCTTTGGGTCTGGGGCCAACGTCCTGACTTTC.

This clonotype occurred many times. The V call is TRBV3-1, the J call TRBJ1-5; maybe TRBD1 (5 bases). CDR1 is LGHDT, CDR2 YNNKEL, per germline (reference sequence). Trimming removed 3 bases at V and 5 bases at J, with 8 bases between. This CDR3 spans 13 amino acids. The CDR3 protein is CASSQLGDQPQHF. Here the CDR3 DNA reads TGTGCCAGCAGCCAGCTGGGGGATCAGCCCCAGCATTTT.

This clonotype was found a few times. The J gene is TRBJ2-5, the V gene TRBV12-3 or TRBV12-4; D uncertain. CDR3 length: 13 residues. V lost 9 bases to trimming and J lost 1 base, with 12 bases between them. CDR3 sequence: CASARSGQETQYF. The CDR3 coding sequence is TGTGCCAGTGCCCGAAGTGGCCAAGAGACCCAGTACTTC.

This clonotype appeared many times. The chain joins TRBV4-1 to TRBJ2-3; D not resolved. The CDR3 length is 16 residues. Between the trimmed V and J ends, which lost 1 base and 0 bases, there was a span of 11 bases. Germline assignment: CDR1 MGHRA and CDR2 YSYEKL. As DNA, the CDR3 is TGCGCCAGCAGCCAAGTTAATCTCGTTAGCACAGATACGCAGTATTTT. Protein sequence: CASSQVNLVSTDTQYF.

This clonotype appeared many times. For the CDR3, the DNA is TGCAGCGTTCAGCTTAGCTATGGCTACACCTTC. Its translation: CSVQLSYGYTF. This chain uses TRBV29-1 with TRBJ1-2; D not resolved. Germline lookup yields CDR1 SQVTM and CDR2 ANQGSEA. This CDR3 is 11 amino acids long. Trimming took 5 bases from V and 4 from J, leaving 8 bases between them. Based on the CDR3 plus reference TRBV29-1 and TRBJ1-2, the full variable domain is SAVISQKPSRDICQRGTSLTIQCQVDSQVTMMFWYRQQPGQSLTLIATANQGSEATYESGFVIDKFPISRPNLTFSTLTVSNMSPEDSSIYLCSVQLSYGYTFGSGTRLTVV.

The rearrangement joins TRBV20-1 to TRBJ2-3, with D hard to call. CDR1 and CDR2 (germline): DFQATT, SNEGSKA (reference sequence). Between the trimmed V and J ends, which lost 0 bases and 2 bases, there was a span of 18 bases. The CDR3 sequence is 17 residues long. The CDR3: CSARDHFWTYDTDTQYF. In DNA, the CDR3 is TGCAGTGCTAGAGATCATTTTTGGACCTATGACACAGATACGCAGTATTTT.

Of note for this clonotype: The conserved phenylalanine or tryptophan normally closing the CDR3 is absent here, so this likely arose from a read error. The V call is TRBV7-3, the J call TRBJ2-2; TRBD1 is a possible D gene (6 bases). The CDR3 is 14 residues long. V was pared by 4 bases and J by 7 bases, with 13 bases between. Germline V CDR1 and CDR2: SGHTA, FQGTGA. The CDR3 coding sequence is TGTGCCAGCAGCTCATTACAGGGATACGGGGAGCTGTTTAAT. It yields the protein CASSSLQGYGELFN.

Ten or more counts support this clonotype. J is TRBJ2-3 and V is TRBV27, with 8 bases that match TRBD2. Looked up from germline, CDR1 is MNHEY and CDR2 is SMNVEV (reference sequence). CDR3 length: 13 residues. Germline trimming cut 3 bases from V and 4 bases from J; bases unmatched to any gene: 0. In DNA form, the CDR3 reads TGTGCCAGCAGTTTTAGCGGGGCAGATACGCAGTATTTT. As protein: CASSFSGADTQYF.

This clonotype was detected only a few times. The chain carries TRBV5-1 and TRBJ1-2; D remains ambiguous. Trimming took off 0 bases at V and 4 bases at J, with 10 bases between the two ends. The CDR3 contains 14 residues. Germline V lookup: CDR1 SGHRS, CDR2 YFSETQ. CDR3 in amino acids: CASSLAPGSYGYTF. The CDR3 coding sequence is TGCGCCAGCAGCTTGGCCCCAGGCTCCTATGGCTACACCTTC.